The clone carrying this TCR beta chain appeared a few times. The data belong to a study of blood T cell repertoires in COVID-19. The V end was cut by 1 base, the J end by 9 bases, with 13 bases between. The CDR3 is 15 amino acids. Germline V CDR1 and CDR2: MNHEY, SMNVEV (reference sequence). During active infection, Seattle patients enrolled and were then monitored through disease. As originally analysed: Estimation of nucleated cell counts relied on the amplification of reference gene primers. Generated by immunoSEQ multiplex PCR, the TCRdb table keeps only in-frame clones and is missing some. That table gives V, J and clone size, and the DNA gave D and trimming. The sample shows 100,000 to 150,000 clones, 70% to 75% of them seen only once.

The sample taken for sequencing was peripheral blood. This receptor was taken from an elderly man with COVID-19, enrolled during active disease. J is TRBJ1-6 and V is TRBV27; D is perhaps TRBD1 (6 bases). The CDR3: CASSLFRGSGSPLHF. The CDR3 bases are TGTGCCAGCAGTTTATTTAGGGGGTCGGGTTCACCCCTCCACTTT.